Below, 11 T cell receptor beta chains from the same sample are listed, as sequenced in a study of radiation and T cells in renal cell carcinoma. TCRdb's table, derived via immunoSEQ multiplex PCR, lists solely in-frame clones and lacks some. Among about 12,000 clones listed, roughly 65% were seen once. Regarding treatment: treatment-naive control, cytoreductive nephrectomy. The sequencing used tumor tissue, collected from a patient whose treatment was nephrectomy without radiotherapy. The receptors stem from a woman older than 75 with renal cell carcinoma.

The J gene is TRBJ2-2, the V gene TRBV28; 7 bases match TRBD2. Per the germline V gene, CDR1 is MDHEN and CDR2 is SYDVKM. The CDR3 has 16 amino acids. Germline trimming cut 2 bases from V and 4 bases from J; bases unmatched to any gene: 7. The CDR3 bases are TGTGCCAGCAGTTTACTCGAGGTAGCGGGCACCGGGGAGCTGTTTTTT. Its protein product is CASSLLEVAGTGELFF.

The J gene is TRBJ1-2, the V gene TRBV5-1; D unclear. This CDR3 has 17 residues. Trimming removed 1 base from V and 2 bases from J, with 18 bases in between. The V gene's germline CDR1 is SGHRS and CDR2 YFSETQ. Here the CDR3 DNA reads TGCGCCAGCAGCTTGACGATCGGGGTTGGAGCCAACTATGGCTACACCTTC. It codes for CASSLTIGVGANYGYTF.

This chain links TRBV6-4 with TRBJ2-7; 8 positions agree with TRBD2. V trimming: 1 base; J trimming: 3 bases; junction bases outside the gene matches: 2. The CDR3 runs to 14 residues. Germline CDR1 and CDR2: MRHNA and SNTAGT. CDR3 nucleotide sequence: TGTGCCAGCAGTGACTGCGGGGGGCGCTACGAGCAGTACGTC. Translation: CASSDCGGRYEQYV.

This chain links TRBV7-2 with TRBJ2-3; D is perhaps TRBD2 (5 bases). The V gene lost 0 bases and the J gene lost 1 base, with 14 bases spanning the gap. The CDR3 is 17 residues long. Germline assignment: CDR1 SGHTA and CDR2 FQGNSA. In DNA, the CDR3 is TGTGCCAGCAGCTTAGCGCGGGTCGGGGTAGGCACAGATACGCAGTATTTT. It codes for CASSLARVGVGTDTQYF.

The V gene is TRBV18, the J gene TRBJ2-1, with 10 bases fitting TRBD1. Trimming at V came to 6 bases and at J to 7 bases, leaving 15 bases not matched to a gene. The CDR3 is made up of 17 amino acids. Per the germline V gene, CDR1 is KGHSH and CDR2 is LQKENI. The CDR3 bases are TGTGCCAGCTCCCTAAACAGCGGGACAGGGGATGTGAATGAGCAGTTCTTC. This gives the protein CASSLNSGTGDVNEQFF.

This chain uses TRBV7-9 with TRBJ2-2; a weak D match, TRBD2 (6 bases). There are 14 residues in the CDR3. The germline V and J ends were trimmed by 0 bases and 5 bases, with 7 bases remaining between them. Germline assignment: CDR1 SEHNR and CDR2 FQNEAQ (reference sequence). The chain's CDR3 is CASSLAGGTGELFF. For the CDR3, the DNA is TGTGCCAGCAGCTTAGCGGGGGGAACCGGGGAGCTGTTTTTT.

The rearrangement uses TRBV19 and TRBJ1-1; TRBD1 might be the D (6 bases). This CDR3 spans 13 amino acids. From germline, CDR1 is LNHDA and CDR2 SQIVND (reference sequence). The germline V and J ends were trimmed by 3 bases and 7 bases, with 12 bases remaining between them. Here the CDR3 DNA reads TGTGCCAGTAGTATTGGGGGGCAGGTTGAAGCTTTCTTT. Its protein product is CASSIGGQVEAFF. The whole variable domain, filled in from reference TRBV19 and TRBJ1-1, reads DGGITQSPKYLFRKEGQNVTLSCEQNLNHDAMYWYRQDPGQGLRLIYYSQIVNDFQKGDIAEGYSVSREKKESFPLTVTSAQKNPTAFYLCASSIGGQVEAFFGQGTRLTVV.

This rearrangement joins TRBV19 to TRBJ1-2; D unresolved. The germline V and J ends were trimmed by 0 bases and 5 bases, with 10 bases remaining between them. CDR1 and CDR2 (germline): LNHDA, SQIVND (reference sequence). The CDR3 consists of 14 residues. This CDR3 reads CASSIEPEIYGYTF. CDR3 nucleotides: TGTGCCAGTAGTATAGAGCCAGAGATTTATGGCTACACCTTC.

This chain joins TRBV5-5 and TRBJ2-7; possibly TRBD1 for D (5 bases). The CDR3 extends over 13 amino acids. Deletions cut 3 bases from V and 3 bases from J, with 10 bases between. CDR1 and CDR2 (germline): SGHKS, YYEKEE (reference sequence). The CDR3 spells CASSSRVGYEQYV. CDR3 nucleotide sequence: TGTGCCAGCAGCTCCAGGGTGGGCTACGAGCAGTACGTC.

The genes are TRBV6-5 and TRBJ1-2; no firm D call. The CDR3 has 15 residues. Germline assignment: CDR1 MNHEY and CDR2 SVGAGI. V was pared by 0 bases and J by 3 bases, with 11 bases between. CDR3 DNA sequence: TGTGCCAGCAGTTACTCGGTTCCAGCGGACTATGGCTACACCTTC. Its translation is CASSYSVPADYGYTF.

This clone came up a few times. The V call is TRBV7-2, the J call TRBJ1-4; unclear D gene. V lost 5 bases and J 1 base, leaving 11 bases between the germline ends. Germline lookup yields CDR1 SGHTA and CDR2 FQGNSA. The CDR3 runs to 15 residues. CDR3: CASSPLGGTNEKLFF. DNA for the CDR3: TGTGCCAGCAGCCCTCTGGGAGGAACTAATGAAAAACTGTTTTTT. The full variable domain, its missing parts supplied by reference TRBV7-2 and TRBJ1-4, is GAGVSQSPSNKVTEKGKDVELRCDPISGHTALYWYRQSLGQGLEFLIYFQGNSAPDKSGLPSDRFSAERTGGSVSTLTIQRTQQEDSAVYLCASSPLGGTNEKLFFGSGTQLSVL.